This TCR beta chain was identified during a study of technical replicates of blood from a few donors (TCRdb year 2017). On this clone: Its antigen target is currently unknown. Base-call qualities are not available, and no considerably larger clone is one nucleotide away.

V sheds 8 bases and J sheds 0 bases, leaving 14 bases between their ends. Taken from cysteine to phenylalanine, the CDR3 has 15 residues. CDR3 DNA is the only sequence kept; it has 45 bases, read in frame from the first base. The germline V gene provides CDR1 MNHEY and CDR2 SVGAGI. The library was built by means of the immunoSEQ multiplex PCR assay. TCRdb carries this immuneACCESS record with in-frame sequences only. Its versions omit some clonotypes, under half of them owing to an unresolved V gene in the studies checked, with the rest unexplained. The sample table shows more than 90,000 clones, and approximately 96% are seen once. Jointly, the top ten make up roughly 0.23% of the sample.

The chain is assembled from TRBV6-5 and TRBJ2-1; confidence is insufficient to name the D gene. Sequenced material: T cells isolated from PBMCs. This sequence originates from a human donor in good health. The nucleotides read TGTGCCAGCGGTATCCGGAGTAGCTCCTACAATGAGCAGTTCTTC. Its translation reads: CASGIRSSSYNEQFF.